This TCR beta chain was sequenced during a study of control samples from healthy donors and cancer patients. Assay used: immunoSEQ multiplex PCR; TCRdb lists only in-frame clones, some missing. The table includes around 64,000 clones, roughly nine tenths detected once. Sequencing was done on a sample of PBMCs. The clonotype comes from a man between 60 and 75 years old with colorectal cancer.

CDR3 sequence (DNA): TGTGCCAGTAGTATCCTAACAGGGATCCATGGCTACACCTTC. This gives the protein CASSILTGIHGYTF. The chain carries TRBV19 and TRBJ1-2; weak D call: TRBD1 (6 bases). The CDR3 has 14 amino acids. Germline lookup yields CDR1 LNHDA and CDR2 SQIVND (reference sequence). Trimming cost V 3 bases and J 6 bases, with 14 bases left between them.